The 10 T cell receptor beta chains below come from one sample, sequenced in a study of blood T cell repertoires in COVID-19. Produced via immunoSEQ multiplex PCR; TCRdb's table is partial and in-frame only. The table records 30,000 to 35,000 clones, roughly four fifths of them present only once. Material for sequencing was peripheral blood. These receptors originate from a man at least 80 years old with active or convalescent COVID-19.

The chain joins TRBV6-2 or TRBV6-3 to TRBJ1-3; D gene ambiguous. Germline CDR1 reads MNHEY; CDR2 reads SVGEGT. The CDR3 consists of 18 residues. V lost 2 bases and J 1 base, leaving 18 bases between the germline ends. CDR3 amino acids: CASSYGGGRGGSGNTIYF. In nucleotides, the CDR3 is TGTGCCAGCAGTTACGGAGGAGGACGAGGAGGGTCTGGAAACACCATATATTTT.

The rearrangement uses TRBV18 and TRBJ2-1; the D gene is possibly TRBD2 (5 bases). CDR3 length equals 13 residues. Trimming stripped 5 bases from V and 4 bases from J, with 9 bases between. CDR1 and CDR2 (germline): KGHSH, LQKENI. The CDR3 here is CASSVPGYNEQFF. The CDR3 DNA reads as TGTGCCAGCTCAGTCCCGGGGTACAATGAGCAGTTCTTC.

CDR3 region: CAWSVQDDSFYEQYF. The CDR3, as DNA: TGTGCCTGGAGTGTACAAGACGACAGCTTCTACGAGCAGTACTTC. This chain uses TRBV30 with TRBJ2-7; a possible D gene is TRBD1 (5 bases). CDR3 length: 15 amino acids. V was pared by 0 bases and J by 3 bases, with 15 bases between. The germline V gene has CDR1 GTSNPN and CDR2 SVGIG (reference sequence).

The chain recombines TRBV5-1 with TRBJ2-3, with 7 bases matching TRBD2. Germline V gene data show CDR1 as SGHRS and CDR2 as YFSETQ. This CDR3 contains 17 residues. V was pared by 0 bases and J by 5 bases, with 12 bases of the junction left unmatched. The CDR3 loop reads CASSLGDREDLGDTQYF. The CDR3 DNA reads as TGCGCCAGCAGCTTGGGGGACCGGGAGGACCTTGGAGATACGCAGTATTTT.

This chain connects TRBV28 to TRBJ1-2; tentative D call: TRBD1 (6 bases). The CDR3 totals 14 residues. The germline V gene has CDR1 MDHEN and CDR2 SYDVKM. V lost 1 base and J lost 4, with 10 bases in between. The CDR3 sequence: CASSLYQGSYGYTF. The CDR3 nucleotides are TGTGCCAGCAGTTTATACCAGGGGTCCTATGGCTACACCTTC.

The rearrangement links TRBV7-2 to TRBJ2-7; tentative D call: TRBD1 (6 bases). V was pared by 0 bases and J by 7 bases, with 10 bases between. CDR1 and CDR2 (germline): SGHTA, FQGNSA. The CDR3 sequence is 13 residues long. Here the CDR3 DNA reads TGTGCCAGCAGCTTAGCGGGGGCTCGGGAGCAGTACTTC. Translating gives CASSLAGAREQYF.

The CDR3 protein is CASSSPPDSPLHF. The CDR3 DNA reads as TGTGCCAGCAGCTCCCCGCCGGATTCACCCCTCCACTTT. The J gene is TRBJ1-6, the V gene TRBV7-8; D is ambiguous. Trimming took off 4 bases at V and 8 bases at J, with 9 bases between the two ends. Looked up from germline, CDR1 is SGHVS and CDR2 is FQNEAQ. The CDR3 is 13 residues long.

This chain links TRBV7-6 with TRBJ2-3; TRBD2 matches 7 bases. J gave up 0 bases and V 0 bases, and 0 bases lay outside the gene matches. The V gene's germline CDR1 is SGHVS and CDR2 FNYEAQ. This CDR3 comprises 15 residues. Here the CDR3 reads CASSLAGGSTDTQYF. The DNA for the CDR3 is TGTGCCAGCAGCTTAGCGGGGGGGAGCACAGATACGCAGTATTTT.

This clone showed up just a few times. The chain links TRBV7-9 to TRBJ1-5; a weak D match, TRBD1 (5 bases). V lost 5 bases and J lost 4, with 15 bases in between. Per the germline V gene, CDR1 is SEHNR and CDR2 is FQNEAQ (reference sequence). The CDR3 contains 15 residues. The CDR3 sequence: CASSRTGRGNQPQHF. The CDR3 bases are TGTGCCAGCAGCCGCACTGGCCGGGGGAATCAGCCCCAGCATTTT.

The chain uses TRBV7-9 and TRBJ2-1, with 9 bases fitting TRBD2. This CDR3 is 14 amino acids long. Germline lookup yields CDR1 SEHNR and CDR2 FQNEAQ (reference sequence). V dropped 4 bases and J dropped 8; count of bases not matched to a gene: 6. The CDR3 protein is CASSSLAGSDEQFF. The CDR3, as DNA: TGTGCCAGCAGCTCTCTAGCGGGATCGGATGAGCAGTTCTTC.